A selection of T cell receptor beta chains follows, all from one sample in a study of OX40 agonist ivuxolimab in advanced cancers. Profiled with immunoSEQ multiplex PCR; TCRdb holds only in-frame clones, not every one. The table has about 79,000 clones, 90% seen once; the top ten hold less than 0.35%. Sequences were derived from CD4+ or CD8+ T cells sorted from blood, sampled in a trial of the OX40 agonist ivuxolimab. Receptor source: an adult with an advanced solid tumor such as melanoma, head and neck, liver or kidney cancer. Both conserved end residues are part of each CDR3. The order of the fields is D gene, V gene, clone size, J gene, CDR3 DNA, CDR3 protein. The D gene is left open where the match is weak. Where a row states a size, it is once, few, many or the class of an expanded clone; other rows omit it.

d_gene: TRBD2
v_gene: TRBV9
abundance: -
j_gene: TRBJ2-3
CDR3nt: TGTGCCAGCAGCGTAGAGCGGGGGGGCCGCGCAGATACGCAGTATTTT
CDR3aa: CASSVERGGRADTQYF

d_gene: TRBD1
v_gene: TRBV28
abundance: once
j_gene: TRBJ2-4
CDR3nt: TGTGCCAGCAGCACAGGGGCCAACATTCAGTACTTC
CDR3aa: CASSTGANIQYF

d_gene: -
v_gene: TRBV5-1
abundance: few
j_gene: TRBJ2-1
CDR3nt: TGCGCCAGCAGCGAAGGTGGAGGCTCCTACAATGAGCAGTTCTTC
CDR3aa: CASSEGGGSYNEQFF

d_gene: TRBD1
v_gene: TRBV15
abundance: -
j_gene: TRBJ2-1
CDR3nt: TGTGCCACCAGCAGAGATGCCACAGGGGGTGAGCAGTTCTTC
CDR3aa: CATSRDATGGEQFF

d_gene: -
v_gene: TRBV7-2
abundance: -
j_gene: TRBJ2-3
CDR3nt: TGTGCCAGCAGCCTCATCGGGACGAGTGTTACGCAGTATTTT
CDR3aa: CASSLIGTSVTQYF

d_gene: -
v_gene: TRBV16
abundance: -
j_gene: TRBJ1-2
CDR3nt: TGTGCCAGCAGCCAATCGATCAACTATGGCTACACCTTC
CDR3aa: CASSQSINYGYTF

d_gene: -
v_gene: TRBV7-9
abundance: -
j_gene: TRBJ1-3
CDR3nt: TGTGCCAGCAGCACCCTAGTTACAGGCTCTGGAAACACCATATATTTT
CDR3aa: CASSTLVTGSGNTIYF

d_gene: TRBD1
v_gene: TRBV28
abundance: -
j_gene: TRBJ1-1
CDR3nt: TGTGCCAGCATCCCGGGGGGGACAGGGGGCTTGGGCACTGAAGCTTTCTTT
CDR3aa: CASIPGGTGGLGTEAFF

d_gene: TRBD2
v_gene: TRBV7-9
abundance: -
j_gene: TRBJ2-1
CDR3nt: TGTGCCAGCAGCTCCAAACCGGGACTAGCGGGGGGAGTGTACAATGAGCAGTTCTTC
CDR3aa: CASSSKPGLAGGVYNEQFF

d_gene: -
v_gene: TRBV4-1
abundance: -
j_gene: TRBJ1-4
CDR3nt: TGCGCCAGCAGCCAAGAGTGGATGACACAGAAACTGTTTTTT
CDR3aa: CASSQEWMTQKLFF

d_gene: -
v_gene: TRBV30
abundance: -
j_gene: TRBJ1-1
CDR3nt: TGTGCCTGGAGCCGGGGCAGGGGGAACACTGAAGCTTTCTTT
CDR3aa: CAWSRGRGNTEAFF

d_gene: -
v_gene: TRBV2
abundance: once
j_gene: TRBJ2-7
CDR3nt: TGTGCCAGCAGTGCACACAGGGAAGCGGACGAGCAGTACTTC
CDR3aa: CASSAHREADEQYF

d_gene: -
v_gene: TRBV6-1
abundance: -
j_gene: TRBJ1-1
CDR3nt: TGTGCCAGCAGTGAAGTTGGCAGGAAAGCTTTCTTT
CDR3aa: CASSEVGRKAFF

d_gene: -
v_gene: TRBV6-1
abundance: -
j_gene: TRBJ1-6
CDR3nt: TGTGCCAGCAGTGGGTGGGCAGGACCCCTCCACTTT
CDR3aa: CASSGWAGPLHF

d_gene: TRBD2
v_gene: TRBV5-1
abundance: -
j_gene: TRBJ2-5
CDR3nt: TGCGCCAGCCGACCGGGACTAGCGGGGGAGACCCAGTACTTC
CDR3aa: CASRPGLAGETQYF

d_gene: -
v_gene: TRBV29-1
abundance: -
j_gene: TRBJ2-1
CDR3nt: TGCAGCGTTGAAGTAGGTTCCGGGGAGCGGTACAATGAGCAGTTCTTC
CDR3aa: CSVEVGSGERYNEQFF

d_gene: -
v_gene: TRBV5-1
abundance: few
j_gene: TRBJ1-4
CDR3nt: TGCGCCAGCAGCTTGGAAGGGATGGGTGAAAAACTGTTTTTT
CDR3aa: CASSLEGMGEKLFF

d_gene: -
v_gene: TRBV6-5
abundance: -
j_gene: TRBJ2-7
CDR3nt: TGTGCCAGCGAACAACAGGGTGCGAAGCAGTACTTC
CDR3aa: CASEQQGAKQYF